Listed below are T cell receptor beta chains from one sample, sequenced in a study of radiation and T cells in renal cell carcinoma. Measured with immunoSEQ multiplex PCR; TCRdb has only the in-frame clones, and not every one. Of about 24,000 clones in the sample, 58% are singletons; the top ten hold about 22%. Sample: tumor tissue, taken from a patient whose treatment was nephrectomy without radiotherapy. Receptors originate from a man aged 40-55 years with renal cell carcinoma. Both conserved end residues are part of each CDR3. A D gene is named only where the DNA matches it firmly. Clone size is given for some rows only: seen once, a few or many times, or a class if the clone is expanded.

v_call	j_call	clone_size	d_call	cdr3_nt	cdr3_aa
TRBV5-6	TRBJ1-1	.	.	TGTGCCAGCAGCTTGGTTCCAGGGGCCGGGGCTGAAGCTTTCTTT	CASSLVPGAGAEAFF
TRBV6-1	TRBJ2-5	.	.	TGTGCCAGCAGTGCGGGGCTGGGGGACCAAGAGACCCAGTACTTC	CASSAGLGDQETQYF
TRBV6-6	TRBJ1-1	.	.	TGTGCCAGCAGTTACGGGCCGAACACTGAAGCTTTCTTT	CASSYGPNTEAFF
TRBV9	TRBJ1-4	.	TRBD1	TGTGCCAGCAGCGTAGGACAGGGGAATGAAAAACTGTTTTTT	CASSVGQGNEKLFF
TRBV2	TRBJ1-5	.	.	TGTGCCAGCAGTGATCGGGGGGTCAATGGCAATCAGCCCCAGCATTTT	CASSDRGVNGNQPQHF
TRBV2	TRBJ2-7	few	.	TGTGCCAGCAGACGTCCGGGGCAGGGATCCTACGAGCAGTACTTC	CASRRPGQGSYEQYF
TRBV11-2	TRBJ2-2	once	TRBD2	TGTGCCAGCAGCAGGTTACTAGCGGGAGCCGGGGAGCTGTTTTTT	CASSRLLAGAGELFF
TRBV2	TRBJ2-6	.	TRBD1	TGTGCCAGTAGTGACAGGGCGGAAGGCTCTGGGGCCAACGTCCTGACTTTC	CASSDRAEGSGANVLTF
TRBV27	TRBJ2-6	few	.	TGTGCCAGCAGTTTCGAAGGGGCCAACGTCCTGACTTTC	CASSFEGANVLTF
TRBV10-2	TRBJ1-2	.	.	TGCGCCAGCGGGGGGCAGGCGTATGCGGGCGGTGGCTACACCTTC	CASGGQAYAGGGYTF
TRBV27	TRBJ2-6	.	.	TGTGCCAGCAGTTTTACAGGGAGCTCTGGGGCCAACGTCCTGACTTTC	CASSFTGSSGANVLTF
TRBV12-5	TRBJ2-5	few	.	TGTGCTAGTGGTTTGGGTGGGGGAAGGGAGACCCAGTACTTC	CASGLGGGRETQYF
TRBV5-1	TRBJ2-1	once	TRBD2	TGCGCCAGCAGCCCCAGGACTAGCGGGAGGGAATACAATGAGCAGTTCTTC	CASSPRTSGREYNEQFF
TRBV15	TRBJ1-3	.	.	TGTGCCACCAGCAGAGCCCCCGGGGACACCATATATTTT	CATSRAPGDTIYF